This is a list of T cell receptor beta chains from one sample in a study of shared T cell receptors in the human thymus. Some clones are missing from TCRdb's copy, which holds only in-frame ones; the method was immunoSEQ multiplex PCR. The sample contains some 700,000 clones, 85% to 90% of which appear only once. This sample was shared with a second study, whose subject was human thymus T cells.

What was sequenced was thymocytes. Source of these receptors: a boy in the first two years of life with a congenital heart defect. The CDR3 runs from the conserved cysteine through the conserved F or W. The D gene is left open where the match is weak. A row's size may be missing; if present it is once, few, many or a size class.

TRBV5-5	TRBD2	-	TRBJ2-1	CASSLASLAGVGSLYNEQFF	TGTGCCAGCAGCTTGGCGTCACTAGCGGGAGTGGGGTCGCTCTACAATGAGCAGTTCTTC
TRBV11-2	-	-	TRBJ2-4	CASSLATARAKNIQYF	TGTGCCAGCAGCTTAGCGACAGCGCGAGCCAAAAACATTCAGTACTTC
TRBV5-1	TRBD2	-	TRBJ2-1	CASSWGRSRSPGTSRDNEQFF	TGCGCCAGCAGCTGGGGCCGATCCAGAAGTCCCGGGACTAGCCGAGACAATGAGCAGTTCTTC
TRBV4-1	-	-	TRBJ1-2	CASSQDPGIYGYTF	TGCGCCAGCAGCCAAGACCCGGGAATCTATGGCTACACCTTC
TRBV7-2	TRBD2	-	TRBJ2-3	CASSFTQRELDTQYF	TGTGCCAGCAGCTTCACCCAGCGGGAGTTAGATACGCAGTATTTT
TRBV7-7	TRBD2	-	TRBJ2-2	CASSSTSGRAGELFF	TGTGCTAGCAGCTCGACTAGCGGGAGGGCCGGGGAGCTGTTTTTT
TRBV9	-	-	TRBJ1-5	CASSTHPEGGSQHF	TGTGCCAGCAGCACTCACCCCGAGGGGGGGTCCCAGCATTTT
TRBV19	TRBD1	-	TRBJ1-5	CASSTSTGRVNQPQHF	TGTGCCAGTAGTACCTCGACAGGGCGAGTAAATCAGCCCCAGCATTTT
TRBV14	TRBD2	-	TRBJ2-3	CASSQEARELDTQYF	TGTGCCAGCAGCCAAGAGGCGCGGGAGTTGGATACGCAGTATTTT
TRBV5-1	TRBD2	once	TRBJ2-2	CATPMGPWPSGVTGELFF	TGCGCCACGCCGATGGGACCATGGCCTAGCGGGGTCACCGGGGAGCTGTTTTTT
TRBV30	TRBD2	-	TRBJ2-1	CAWSTRLAGGPDEQFF	TGTGCCTGGAGTACCCGACTAGCGGGAGGGCCAGATGAGCAGTTCTTC
TRBV6-5	-	-	TRBJ1-3	CASSRTRDGNTIYF	TGTGCCAGCAGCAGGACCAGGGATGGAAACACCATATATTTT
TRBV10-3	-	-	TRBJ1-1	CAISGQLRKGNTEAFF	TGTGCCATCAGTGGACAGCTCCGAAAGGGGAACACTGAAGCTTTCTTT
TRBV21-1	-	-	TRBJ1-2	CASSLIPLTTGVNYGYTF	TGTGCCAGCAGCTTAATCCCTCTAACGACAGGGGTTAACTATGGCTACACCTTC
TRBV14	-	-	TRBJ2-5	CASSQTSHQETQYF	TGTGCCAGCAGCCAAACTAGCCACCAAGAGACCCAGTACTTC
TRBV9	-	few	TRBJ1-1	CANFGQFTEAFF	TGTGCCAACTTCGGACAGTTCACTGAAGCTTTCTTT
TRBV29-1	TRBD2	-	TRBJ2-1	CSVEDWGGFNEQFF	TGCAGCGTTGAAGATTGGGGAGGGTTTAATGAGCAGTTCTTC
TRBV4-3	TRBD1	-	TRBJ2-5	CASSQLPGQGRETQYF	TGCGCCAGCAGCCAGCTACCGGGACAGGGTCGGGAGACCCAGTACTTC
TRBV14	TRBD2	-	TRBJ2-7	CASSRSGTGHKTSGRAFDEQYF	TGTGCCAGCAGCCGATCCGGGACAGGGCATAAGACTAGCGGGAGGGCATTCGACGAGCAGTACTTC
TRBV14	TRBD2	-	TRBJ2-5	CASSQGRLAGNSGEETQYF	TGTGCCAGCAGCCAAGGTCGACTAGCGGGAAATTCGGGCGAGGAGACCCAGTACTTC
TRBV7-6	-	-	TRBJ2-5	CASSSVGGLQTQYF	TGTGCCAGCAGCTCAGTGGGGGGACTGCAGACCCAGTACTTC
TRBV4-1	-	-	TRBJ1-4	CASSPTRDIGEKLFF	TGCGCCAGCAGCCCAACCCGGGACATAGGTGAAAAACTGTTTTTT
TRBV7-3	TRBD1	-	TRBJ2-7	CASSPRQGRTYEQYF	TGTGCCAGCAGCCCCCGACAGGGAAGGACCTACGAGCAGTACTTC
TRBV10-3	-	few	TRBJ1-3	CAISESGRRTSGNTIYF	TGTGCCATCAGTGAGTCGGGCAGGCGAACCTCTGGAAACACCATATATTTT
TRBV28	-	few	TRBJ2-7	CASSSTDSGTYEQYF	TGTGCCAGCAGTTCTACCGACAGTGGCACCTACGAGCAGTACTTC
TRBV5-5	-	-	TRBJ2-1	CASSRNRVKSLYNEQFF	TGTGCCAGCAGCCGAAACAGGGTTAAGAGCCTTTACAATGAGCAGTTCTTC
TRBV9	TRBD2	once	TRBJ2-1	CASSPRNADNPRLAGGNEQFF	TGTGCCAGCAGCCCCCGAAATGCAGATAACCCACGGCTAGCGGGAGGAAATGAGCAGTTCTTC
TRBV14	-	-	TRBJ2-6	CASSQDGQFSGANVLTF	TGTGCCAGCAGCCAAGACGGACAGTTCTCTGGGGCCAACGTCCTGACTTTC